A single sample gave rise to the 32 T cell receptor beta chains below, sequenced in a study of blood T cell repertoires in COVID-19. TCRdb keeps only in-frame clones here, not all; method: immunoSEQ multiplex PCR. The table shows some 180,000 clones, with 78% occurring only once. Material for sequencing was peripheral blood. These TCRs come from an elderly woman with active or convalescent COVID-19.

The chain carries TRBV6-2 or TRBV6-3 and TRBJ2-7; 11 nucleotides match TRBD2. Germline V gene data show CDR1 as MNHEY and CDR2 as SVGEGT. This CDR3 comprises 16 residues. Trimming cost V 6 bases and J 2 bases; bases outside gene matches: 9. CDR3 protein: CASSPIAGGRTYEQYF. The CDR3 DNA reads TGTGCCAGCAGCCCCATAGCGGGGGGGCGAACCTACGAGCAGTACTTC.

DNA for the CDR3: TGCAGTGCTAGTGACCGAGACTCCTACGAGCAGTACTTC. Residues: CSASDRDSYEQYF. The chain employs TRBV20-1 and TRBJ2-7; D is uncertain. The CDR3 runs 13 residues. Germline-derived CDR1 and CDR2 are DFQATT and SNEGSKA (reference sequence). Deletions cut 3 bases from V and 0 bases from J, with 9 bases between.

This chain connects TRBV6-2 or TRBV6-3 to TRBJ2-2; possibly TRBD1 for D (6 bases). V lost 2 bases, J lost 4 bases, and 8 bases lay in between. The CDR3 runs to 14 residues. Germline V gene sequence: CDR1 MNHEY, CDR2 SVGEGT. CDR3 in amino acids: CASSYPRGTGELFF. The DNA of the CDR3 is TGTGCCAGCAGTTACCCCAGGGGCACCGGGGAGCTGTTTTTT.

The rearrangement joins TRBV4-1 to TRBJ1-2, with D uncertain. The CDR3 spans 14 residues. Germline loops: CDR1 MGHRA, CDR2 YSYEKL. V lost 0 bases and J 4 bases, leaving 9 bases between the germline ends. The CDR3 here is CASSQDLESYGYTF. The CDR3 nucleotides read TGCGCCAGCAGCCAAGATCTCGAGAGCTATGGCTACACCTTC.

The chain recombines TRBV28 with TRBJ2-7, with D possibly being TRBD1 (5 bases). CDR1 and CDR2 from the germline V gene are MDHEN and SYDVKM. The CDR3 sequence is 14 residues long. V was cut by 6 bases and J by 9 bases, with 21 bases left in between. The CDR3 nucleotides read TGTGCCAGCAGCCGAGACAGATTTCCTACGAGGCAGTACTTC. It translates to CASSRDRFPTRQYF.

The V and J genes are TRBV7-8 and TRBJ2-3, with TRBD2 matching 7 bases. CDR3 length: 16 residues. Germline trimming cut 5 bases from V and 0 bases from J; bases unmatched to any gene: 8. Germline lookup yields CDR1 SGHVS and CDR2 FQNEAQ. CDR3 nucleotide sequence: TGTGCCAGCAGCCCGCTACGGGGGGAGAGCACAGATACGCAGTATTTT. Translation: CASSPLRGESTDTQYF.

J is TRBJ1-2 and V is TRBV25-1, with a tentative D call TRBD1 (6 bases). The CDR3 contains 12 residues. Trimming removed 3 bases from V and 5 bases from J, with 7 bases in between. Germline V gives CDR1 MGHDK, CDR2 SYGVNS. The CDR3 here is CASSEDRYGYTF. CDR3 coding DNA: TGTGCCAGCAGTGAGGACAGATATGGCTACACCTTC.

This sequence joins TRBV2 and TRBJ1-3, with a tentative D call TRBD1 (6 bases). This CDR3 spans 15 amino acids. Trimming removed 4 bases from V and 5 bases from J, with 15 bases in between. In germline, CDR1 is SNHLY, CDR2 FYNNEI. The CDR3 protein is CASSADRGARNTIYF. Written as DNA, the CDR3 is TGTGCCAGCAGTGCCGACCGGGGGGCCAGAAACACCATATATTTT. Filled out from reference TRBV2 and TRBJ1-3, the complete variable domain reads EPEVTQTPSHQVTQMGQEVILRCVPISNHLYFYWYRQILGQKVEFLVSFYNNEISEKSEIFDDQFSVERPDGSNFTLKIRSTKLEDSAMYFCASSADRGARNTIYFGEGSWLTVV.

The CDR3 here is CATSAPRGEGDNEQFF. DNA of the CDR3: TGTGCCACCAGTGCCCCGCGGGGGGAAGGGGACAATGAGCAGTTCTTC. The chain has TRBV24-1 and TRBJ2-1; 8 bases align to TRBD2. With 5 bases clipped from V and 5 bases from J, the junction kept 10 bases outside the gene matches. Germline V lookup: CDR1 KGHDR, CDR2 SFDVKD. CDR3 length equals 16 residues.

The chain carries TRBV12-5 and TRBJ2-1; 10 bases align to TRBD1. The CDR3 runs 14 residues. Germline CDR1 is LGHNT and CDR2 is FRNRAP. Trimming removed 4 bases from V and 10 bases from J; junction bases left unmatched: 7. The CDR3 region has the DNA TGTGCTAGTGGTTGGACAGGGGGTGACTGGGAGCAGTTCTTC. As protein: CASGWTGGDWEQFF. The complete variable domain, with remaining parts taken from reference TRBV12-5 and TRBJ2-1, reads DARVTQTPRHKVTEMGQEVTMRCQPILGHNTVFWYRQTMMQGLELLAYFRNRAPLDDSGMPKDRFSAEMPDATLATLKIQPSEPRDSAVYFCASGWTGGDWEQFFGPGTRLTVL.

In DNA form, the CDR3 reads TGCGCCCTAGGGTCCCAGCGGGGGGGCCCGGAGACCCAGTACTTC. It is translated as CALGSQRGGPETQYF. The chain employs TRBV10-1 and TRBJ2-5; 10 bases agree with TRBD2. The V and J ends lost 11 bases and 5 bases, in that order; junction bases with no gene match: 14. This CDR3 is 15 amino acids long. Germline CDR1 is WNHNN and CDR2 is SYGVQD (reference sequence).

This clone has a handful of counts. This chain joins TRBV2 and TRBJ2-7; TRBD1 matches 7 bases. The CDR3 is made up of 13 amino acids. CDR1 is SNHLY, CDR2 FYNNEI, per germline. The trim removed 9 bases at V and 0 bases at J, leaving 5 bases unmatched. For the CDR3, the DNA is TGTGCCAGTTACAGGGGAGTCTCCTACGAGCAGTACTTC. It codes for CASYRGVSYEQYF.

The V and J genes are TRBV29-1 and TRBJ1-1; 7 positions match TRBD1. Germline V gives CDR1 SQVTM, CDR2 ANQGSEA. Trimming removed 7 bases from V and 4 bases from J; junction bases left unmatched: 15. The CDR3 covers 15 residues. The CDR3 DNA reads as TGCAGCGCAAAACACAGGGGAATGATCTTCACTGAAGCTTTCTTT. Encoded protein: CSAKHRGMIFTEAFF.

The chain employs TRBV24-1 and TRBJ1-2; D gene unclear. The germline V gene encodes CDR1 KGHDR and CDR2 SFDVKD. The V end was cut by 1 base, the J end by 5 bases, with 10 bases between. This CDR3 comprises 14 residues. The CDR3 reads CATSDFSFSYGYTF. The CDR3, as DNA: TGTGCCACCAGTGATTTCAGTTTTTCTTATGGCTACACCTTC.

The chain is built from TRBV7-8 and TRBJ2-3, with TRBD2 matching over 12 bases. The trim removed 5 bases at V and 1 base at J, leaving 4 bases unmatched. CDR1 SGHVS and CDR2 FQNEAQ come from the germline V gene. CDR3 length: 16 residues. In nucleotides, the CDR3 is TGTGCCAGCAGCCTACGACTAGCGGGGGGCACAGATACGCAGTATTTT. This codes for CASSLRLAGGTDTQYF.

The V call is TRBV11-2, the J call TRBJ1-2; 9 bases fit TRBD1. Germline lookup yields CDR1 SGHAT and CDR2 FQNNGV. With V trimmed by 6 bases and J by 4 bases, 6 bases remained unmatched. The length of the CDR3 is 14 residues. DNA for the CDR3: TGTGCCAGCAGTAATACAGGGGGCCCCTATGGCTACACCTTC. It yields the protein CASSNTGGPYGYTF.

This chain uses TRBV10-1 with TRBJ2-5; a weak D match, TRBD2 (6 bases). The CDR3 totals 16 residues. CDR1 and CDR2 from the germline V gene are WNHNN and SYGVQD (reference sequence). The V and J ends lost 11 bases and 5 bases respectively, with 27 bases between them. CDR3 nucleotides: TGCGCCTGGGCTAAGAATTCGGAGGGTTTGTGGGAGACCCAGTACTTC. Its protein is CAWAKNSEGLWETQYF.

V usage is TRBV2 and J usage is TRBJ1-2, with unresolved D. Germline CDR1 reads SNHLY; CDR2 reads FYNNEI. Deletions cut 7 bases from V and 2 bases from J, with 11 bases between. The length of the CDR3 is 13 residues. CDR3 DNA sequence: TGTGCCAGCACCCCAAGCCTCAACTATGGCTACACCTTC. It yields the protein CASTPSLNYGYTF.

This clone appeared a few times. The chain recombines TRBV4-1 with TRBJ2-5; 13 bases align to TRBD2. The CDR3 is made up of 19 amino acids. Trimming cost V 1 base and J 1 base; bases outside gene matches: 9. Germline-derived CDR1 and CDR2 are MGHRA and YSYEKL. CDR3 sequence (DNA): TGCGCCAGCAGCCAAGTAAAGACTAGCGGGGGGTCCATCCAAGAGACCCAGTACTTC. Translated: CASSQVKTSGGSIQETQYF.

The V and J genes are TRBV25-1 and TRBJ1-3; maybe TRBD1 (5 bases). The CDR3 has 16 amino acids. The germline CDR1 and CDR2 sequences are MGHDK and SYGVNS. V was clipped by 2 bases and J by 0 bases, with 11 bases between them. In DNA form, the CDR3 reads TGTGCCAGCAGTGAAGTGGACAAGAGCTCTGGAAACACCATATATTTT. Translating gives CASSEVDKSSGNTIYF.

This clone was detected a few times. The V and J genes are TRBV5-1 and TRBJ2-2, with 8 positions matching TRBD2. This CDR3 contains 16 residues. With 3 bases clipped from V and 5 bases from J, the junction kept 9 bases outside the gene matches. Germline CDR1 SGHRS, CDR2 YFSETQ. CDR3 bases: TGCGCCAGCAGCTATTATTCGGGGGGGACAACCGGGGAGCTGTTTTTT. Protein sequence: CASSYYSGGTTGELFF. The entire variable domain, with the rest obtained from reference TRBV5-1 and TRBJ2-2, is as follows: KAGVTQTPRYLIKTRGQQVTLSCSPISGHRSVSWYQQTPGQGLQFLFEYFSETQRNKGNFPGRFSGRQFSNSRSEMNVSTLELGDSALYLCASSYYSGGTTGELFFGEGSRLTVL.

This clone has a single count. This chain uses TRBV3-1 (or the pseudogene TRBV3-2) with TRBJ2-2; D gene unclear. Germline V gene data show CDR1 as LGHDT and CDR2 as YNNKEL (reference sequence). The V gene lost 4 bases and the J gene lost 8 bases, with 8 bases spanning the gap. There are 12 residues in the CDR3. The CDR3 region is CASSPFVGELFF. The CDR3 region has the DNA TGTGCCAGCAGCCCCTTTGTAGGGGAGCTGTTTTTT.

The rearrangement joins TRBV4-2 to TRBJ2-5; 7 bases are a match to TRBD1. CDR1 LGHNA and CDR2 YNFKEQ come from the germline V gene. This CDR3 region has 15 residues. With 3 bases clipped from V and 2 bases from J, the junction kept 6 bases outside the gene matches. The CDR3 spells CASSQERTGQETQYF. In DNA, the CDR3 is TGTGCCAGCAGCCAGGAAAGGACAGGACAAGAGACCCAGTACTTC.

This clone has only a few counts. The gene calls are TRBV9 and TRBJ2-5; 7 bases align to TRBD2. The V gene's germline CDR1 is SGDLS and CDR2 YYNGEE. Unmatched junction bases numbered 6, after V lost 3 bases and J lost 4 bases. The CDR3 is made up of 14 amino acids. CDR3 nucleotide sequence: TGTGCCAGCAGCGCCCTCCCGGGGGGAGAGACCCAGTACTTC. As protein: CASSALPGGETQYF.

The chain links TRBV7-9 to TRBJ1-1, with D unresolved. V was cut by 7 bases and J by 6 bases, with 12 bases left in between. Looked up from germline, CDR1 is SEHNR and CDR2 is FQNEAQ (reference sequence). This CDR3 comprises 12 residues. The CDR3 sequence: CASKGANPEAFF. The CDR3 DNA sequence: TGTGCCAGCAAAGGAGCGAATCCTGAAGCTTTCTTT. Together with reference TRBV7-9 and TRBJ1-1, the CDR3 gives the full variable domain: DTGVSQNPRHKITKRGQNVTFRCDPISEHNRLYWYRQTLGQGPEFLTYFQNEAQLEKSRLLSDRFSAERPKGSFSTLEIQRTEQGDSAMYLCASKGANPEAFFGQGTRLTVV.

This clone was seen at least ten times. V usage is TRBV29-1 and J usage is TRBJ2-7; 11 positions agree with TRBD2. After removal of 6 bases from V and 5 bases from J, the junction contained 12 bases not matched to a gene. The germline V gene encodes CDR1 SQVTM and CDR2 ANQGSEA. The CDR3 has 15 residues. This CDR3 is CSVGPSGGPLDEQYF. CDR3 DNA sequence: TGCAGCGTGGGCCCTAGCGGGGGGCCCTTGGACGAGCAGTACTTC.

Only a few counts were recorded for this clone. This rearrangement joins TRBV15 to TRBJ1-4, with D maybe TRBD1 (5 bases). The CDR3 runs to 17 residues. Germline V gives CDR1 LNHNV, CDR2 YYDKDF (reference sequence). V lost 0 bases and J lost 3, with 14 bases in between. The CDR3, as DNA: TGTGCCACCAGCAGAGATCGGCCAGGGTGGGCTAATGAAAAACTGTTTTTT. Protein: CATSRDRPGWANEKLFF.

This clone appeared a few times. This chain links TRBV6-9 with TRBJ2-1; 8 bases agree with TRBD2. Per the germline V gene, CDR1 is MNHGY and CDR2 is SVAAGI. The CDR3 has 14 residues. Trimming cost V 8 bases and J 4 bases; bases outside gene matches: 7. The CDR3 nucleotides read TGTGCCAGCGCAACGGGGGGGAGTTACAATGAGCAGTTCTTC. As protein: CASATGGSYNEQFF.

V gene TRBV9 combines with J gene TRBJ1-6; 8 nucleotides align to TRBD1. This CDR3 has 15 residues. The germline V gene encodes CDR1 SGDLS and CDR2 YYNGEE. After removal of 4 bases from V and 10 bases from J, the junction contained 10 bases not matched to a gene. This CDR3 is CASSLGTGPQSPLHF. The CDR3 bases are TGTGCCAGCAGCCTCGGGACAGGCCCCCAATCACCCCTCCACTTT.

The chain joins TRBV27 to TRBJ2-3; tentative D call: TRBD2 (6 bases). Trimming removed 0 bases from V and 3 bases from J, with 10 bases in between. Germline-derived CDR1 and CDR2 are MNHEY and SMNVEV (reference sequence). The CDR3 extends over 15 amino acids. The CDR3, as DNA: TGTGCCAGCAGTTTATCGGGGGGACGGACAGATACGCAGTATTTT. It encodes CASSLSGGRTDTQYF.

The sample holds a few counts of this clone. The chain combines TRBV6-5 with TRBJ2-3, with 11 bases lining up with TRBD2. Trimming cost V 10 bases and J 4 bases; bases outside gene matches: 7. The length of the CDR3 is 14 residues. Germline CDR1 reads MNHEY; CDR2 reads SVGAGI. The DNA for the CDR3 is TGTGCCATCGGAGGGACTAGCGGCCCAGATACGCAGTATTTT. It specifies CAIGGTSGPDTQYF.

The chain uses TRBV7-2 and TRBJ2-2; TRBD2 aligns across 10 bases. Germline V gives CDR1 SGHTA, CDR2 FQGNSA. J was trimmed by 4 bases and V by 5 bases; bases with no gene match: 7. CDR3 length: 16 amino acids. The CDR3 loop reads CASSRSGGAGTGELFF. The CDR3 DNA sequence: TGTGCCAGCAGCCGGAGCGGGGGGGCAGGCACCGGGGAGCTGTTTTTT.